This TCR beta chain derives from a study of OX40 agonist ivuxolimab in advanced cancers. The wider study: Under the entry rules, prior anti-PD-1, anti-PD-L1 or anti-CTLA-4 therapy was allowed, and roughly 41% had some.

Generated by immunoSEQ multiplex PCR, the TCRdb table keeps only in-frame clones and is missing some. The sample has about 73,000 clones, roughly 90% seen once. The CDR3 runs 13 residues. Between the trimmed V and J ends, which lost 9 bases and 0 bases, there was a span of 8 bases. Germline lookup yields CDR1 SEHNR and CDR2 FQNEAQ (reference sequence). The chain has TRBV7-9 and TRBJ2-2; D perhaps matches TRBD1 (5 bases). The sample consisted of CD4+ or CD8+ T cells sorted from blood, taken in a trial of the OX40 agonist ivuxolimab. This TCR came from an adult with an advanced solid tumor such as melanoma, head and neck, liver or kidney cancer. This chain's CDR3 is CARDSPNTGELFF. In nucleotides, the CDR3 is TGTGCCAGAGACAGCCCGAACACCGGGGAGCTGTTTTTT.